Here is one TCR beta chain with its context. Its antigen is not identified. The data derive from a study of monozygotic twins with inflammatory bowel disease. Broader study findings: Evidence failed to back one strong IBD-linked signal or clonotype.

With the 5' RACE reads reprocessed, TCRdb shows one record per CDR3 protein and no DNA. This sample contains roughly 150,000 distinct CDR3 sequences. Germline CDR1 is MNHNS and CDR2 is SASEGT. There are 14 residues in the CDR3. The specimen was blood. V usage is TRBV6-1 and J usage is TRBJ1-1; TCRdb's D gene call, TRBD1, goes unchecked for lack of DNA. This sequence was found in a human donor with ulcerative colitis or Crohn's disease, or a healthy co-twin of an affected twin (not recorded which). The CDR3 here is CASSERDRATKAFF.